This T cell receptor beta chain was documented in a study of beta chain features in type 1 diabetes. From germline, CDR1 is KGHSH and CDR2 LQKENI. The CDR3 has 13 residues. Trimming took off 3 bases at V and 6 bases at J, with 12 bases between the two ends. This clone has a handful of counts. The investigators reverse transcribed all of the isolated RNA, so they sequenced expressed TCRB transcripts. Repertoires were generated with immunoSEQ multiplex PCR, while TCRdb's copy carries only in-frame clones and drops some. The data contain more than 350,000 clones, roughly an eighth of them seen just once; the ten biggest clones take up less than 0.06%.

The chain couples TRBV18 to TRBJ2-7; D may correspond to TRBD1 or TRBD2 (5 bases each). This receptor was obtained from a woman younger than 30 in good health. The sample comprised naive CD4+ T cells from blood. Here the CDR3 reads CASSPPGAGEQYF. The CDR3 nucleotides read TGTGCCAGCTCACCCCCCGGGGCCGGCGAGCAGTACTTC.